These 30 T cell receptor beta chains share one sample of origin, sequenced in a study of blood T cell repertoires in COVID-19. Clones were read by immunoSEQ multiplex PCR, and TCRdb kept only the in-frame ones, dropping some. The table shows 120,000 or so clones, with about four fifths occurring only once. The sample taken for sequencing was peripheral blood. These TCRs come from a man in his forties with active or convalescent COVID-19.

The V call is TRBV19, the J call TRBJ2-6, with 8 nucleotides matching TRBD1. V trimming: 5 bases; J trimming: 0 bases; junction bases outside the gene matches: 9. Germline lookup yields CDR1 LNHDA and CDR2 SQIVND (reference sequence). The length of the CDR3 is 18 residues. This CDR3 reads CASSLAGTGSSGANVLTF. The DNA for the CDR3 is TGTGCCAGTAGTCTCGCCGGGACAGGAAGCTCTGGGGCCAACGTCCTGACTTTC.

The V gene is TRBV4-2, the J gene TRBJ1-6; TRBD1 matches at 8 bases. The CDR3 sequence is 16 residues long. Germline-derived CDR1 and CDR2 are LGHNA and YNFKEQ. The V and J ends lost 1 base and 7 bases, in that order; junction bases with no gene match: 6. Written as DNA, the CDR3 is TGTGCCAGCAGCCAAGTCACGACAGGGGTAAATTCACCCCTCCACTTT. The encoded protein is CASSQVTTGVNSPLHF.

The CDR3 region is CASSESAGPYQETQYF. CDR3 DNA: TGTGCCAGCAGTGAGTCGGCGGGTCCGTACCAAGAGACCCAGTACTTC. The chain joins TRBV2 to TRBJ2-5, with D maybe TRBD2 (5 bases). Trimming stripped 3 bases from V and 0 bases from J, with 14 bases between. Germline values: CDR1 SNHLY, CDR2 FYNNEI. This CDR3 region has 16 residues.

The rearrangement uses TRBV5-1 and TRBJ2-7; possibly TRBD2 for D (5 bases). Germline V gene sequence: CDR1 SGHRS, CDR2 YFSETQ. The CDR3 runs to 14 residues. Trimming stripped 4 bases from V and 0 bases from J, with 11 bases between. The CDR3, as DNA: TGCGCCAGCAGCCTTGGACTGAGCTCCTACGAGCAGTACTTC. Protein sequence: CASSLGLSSYEQYF.

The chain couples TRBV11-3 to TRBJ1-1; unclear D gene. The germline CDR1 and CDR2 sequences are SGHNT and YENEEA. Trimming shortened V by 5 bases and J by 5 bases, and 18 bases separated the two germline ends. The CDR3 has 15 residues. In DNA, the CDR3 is TGTGCCAGCAGCGCCCGGGATTGGGGAGTGACTGAAGCTTTCTTT. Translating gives CASSARDWGVTEAFF.

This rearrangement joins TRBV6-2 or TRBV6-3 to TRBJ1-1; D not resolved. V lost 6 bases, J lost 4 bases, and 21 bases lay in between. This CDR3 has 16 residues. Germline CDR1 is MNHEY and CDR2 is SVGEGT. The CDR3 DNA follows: TGTGCCAGCAGCAAAGCGGGTAGAGGGTCGGGCACTGAAGCTTTCTTT. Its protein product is CASSKAGRGSGTEAFF.

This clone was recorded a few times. The CDR3 here is CASSPNGRGNMAEAFF. DNA of the CDR3: TGTGCCAGCAGCCCTAATGGACGGGGAAACATGGCTGAAGCTTTCTTT. The chain carries TRBV11-1 and TRBJ1-1, with D uncertain. The V gene's germline CDR1 is SGHAT and CDR2 FQDESV (reference sequence). Trimming left V 5 bases short and J 6 bases short, with 22 bases between. The CDR3 totals 16 residues.

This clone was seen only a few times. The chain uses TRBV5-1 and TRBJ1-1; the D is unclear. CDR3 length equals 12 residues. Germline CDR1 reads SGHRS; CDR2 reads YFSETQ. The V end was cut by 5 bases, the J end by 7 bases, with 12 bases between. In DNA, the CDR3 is TGCGCCAGCAGTTCGGACGGGAGTGAAGCTTTCTTT. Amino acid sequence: CASSSDGSEAFF.

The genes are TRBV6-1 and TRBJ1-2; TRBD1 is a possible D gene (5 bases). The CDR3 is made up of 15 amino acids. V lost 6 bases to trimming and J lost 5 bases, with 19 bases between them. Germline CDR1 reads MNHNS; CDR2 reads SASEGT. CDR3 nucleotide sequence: TGTGCCAGCAGCTTAGAACCCCCCGGGGGGTATGGCTACACCTTC. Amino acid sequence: CASSLEPPGGYGYTF.

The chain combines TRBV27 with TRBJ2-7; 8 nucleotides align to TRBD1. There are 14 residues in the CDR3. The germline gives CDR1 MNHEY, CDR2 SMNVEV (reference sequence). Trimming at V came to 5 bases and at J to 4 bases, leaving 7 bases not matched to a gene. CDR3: CASSAPDRAYEQYF. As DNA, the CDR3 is TGTGCCAGCAGTGCCCCGGACAGGGCTTACGAGCAGTACTTC.

CDR3 DNA sequence: TGTGCCAGCAGCGCCATCCTAGGCACAGATACGCAGTATTTT. Translation gives CASSAILGTDTQYF. The rearrangement joins TRBV9 to TRBJ2-3; D gene ambiguous. Germline CDR1 SGDLS, CDR2 YYNGEE. Trimming removed 3 bases at V and 1 base at J, with 9 bases between. The CDR3 runs 14 residues. The whole variable domain, remainder taken from reference TRBV9 and TRBJ2-3, is DSGVTQTPKHLITATGQRVTLRCSPRSGDLSVYWYQQSLDQGLQFLIQYYNGEERAKGNILERFSAQQFPDLHSELNLSSLELGDSALYFCASSAILGTDTQYFGPGTRLTVL.

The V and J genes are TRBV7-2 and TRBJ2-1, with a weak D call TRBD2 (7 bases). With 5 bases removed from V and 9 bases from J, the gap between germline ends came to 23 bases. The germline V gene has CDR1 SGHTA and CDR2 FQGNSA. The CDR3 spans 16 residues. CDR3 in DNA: TGTGCCAGCAGCACCCGGACTAGAGGGGGTATCGGTGAGCAGTTCTTC. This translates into CASSTRTRGGIGEQFF.

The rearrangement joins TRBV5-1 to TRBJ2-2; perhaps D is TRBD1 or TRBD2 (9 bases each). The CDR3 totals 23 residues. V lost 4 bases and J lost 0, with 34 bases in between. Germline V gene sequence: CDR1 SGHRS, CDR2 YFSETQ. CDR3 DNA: TGCGCCAGCAGCCAGGACAGGGGCAGAGGGAGCGGGAGGTCTCTAGCGAACACCGGGGAGCTGTTTTTT. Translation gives CASSQDRGRGSGRSLANTGELFF.

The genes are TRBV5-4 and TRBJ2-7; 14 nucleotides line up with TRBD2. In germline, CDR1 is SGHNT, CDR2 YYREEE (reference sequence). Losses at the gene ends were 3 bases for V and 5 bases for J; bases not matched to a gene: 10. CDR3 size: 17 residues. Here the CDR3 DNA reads TGTGCCAGCAGCTCGACCCCGGGACTAGCGGGAGTAAACGAGCAGTACTTC. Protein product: CASSSTPGLAGVNEQYF.

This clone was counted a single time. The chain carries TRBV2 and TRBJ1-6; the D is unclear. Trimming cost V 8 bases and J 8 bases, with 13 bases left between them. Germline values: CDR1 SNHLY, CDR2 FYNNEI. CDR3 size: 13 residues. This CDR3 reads CASAPGLDSPLHF. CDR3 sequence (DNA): TGTGCCAGCGCGCCTGGACTTGATTCACCCCTCCACTTT.

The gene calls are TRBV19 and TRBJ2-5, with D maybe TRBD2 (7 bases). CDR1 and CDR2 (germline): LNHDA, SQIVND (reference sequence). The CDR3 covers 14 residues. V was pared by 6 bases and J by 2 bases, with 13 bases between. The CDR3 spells CASRGASGQETQYF. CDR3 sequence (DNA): TGTGCCAGTAGGGGGGCTAGCGGACAAGAGACCCAGTACTTC.

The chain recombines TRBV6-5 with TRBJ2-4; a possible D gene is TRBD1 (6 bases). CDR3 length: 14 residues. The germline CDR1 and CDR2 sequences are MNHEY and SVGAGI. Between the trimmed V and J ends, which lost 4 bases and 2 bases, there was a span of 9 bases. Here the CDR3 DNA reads TGTGCCAGCAGTTTCCGGGACACCAAAAACATTCAGTACTTC. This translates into CASSFRDTKNIQYF.

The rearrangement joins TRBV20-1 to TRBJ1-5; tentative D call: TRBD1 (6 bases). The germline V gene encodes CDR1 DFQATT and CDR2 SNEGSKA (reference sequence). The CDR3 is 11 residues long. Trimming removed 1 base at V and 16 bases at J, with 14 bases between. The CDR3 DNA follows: TGCAGTGCTAGAGGGCAGGGGTTATTTCATTTT. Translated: CSARGQGLFHF.

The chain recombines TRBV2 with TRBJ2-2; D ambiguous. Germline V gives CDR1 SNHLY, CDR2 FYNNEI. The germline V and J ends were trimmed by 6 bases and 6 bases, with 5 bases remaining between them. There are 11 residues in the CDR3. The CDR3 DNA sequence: TGTGCCAGCAGCGGAGCCGGGGAGCTGTTTTTT. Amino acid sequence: CASSGAGELFF. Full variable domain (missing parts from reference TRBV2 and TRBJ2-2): EPEVTQTPSHQVTQMGQEVILRCVPISNHLYFYWYRQILGQKVEFLVSFYNNEISEKSEIFDDQFSVERPDGSNFTLKIRSTKLEDSAMYFCASSGAGELFFGEGSRLTVL.

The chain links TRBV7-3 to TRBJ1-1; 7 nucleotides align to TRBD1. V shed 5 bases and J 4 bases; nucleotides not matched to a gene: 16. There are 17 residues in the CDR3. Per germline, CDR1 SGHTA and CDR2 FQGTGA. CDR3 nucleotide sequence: TGTGCCAGCAGCCTGATCCCCCTAAGACAGGGAATCACTGAAGCTTTCTTT. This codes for CASSLIPLRQGITEAFF.

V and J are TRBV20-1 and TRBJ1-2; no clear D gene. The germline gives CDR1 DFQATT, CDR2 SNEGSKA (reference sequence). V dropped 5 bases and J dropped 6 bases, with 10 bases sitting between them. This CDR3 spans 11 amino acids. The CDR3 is CSARENNGYTF. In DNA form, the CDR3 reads TGCAGTGCTCGGGAAAACAATGGCTACACCTTC.

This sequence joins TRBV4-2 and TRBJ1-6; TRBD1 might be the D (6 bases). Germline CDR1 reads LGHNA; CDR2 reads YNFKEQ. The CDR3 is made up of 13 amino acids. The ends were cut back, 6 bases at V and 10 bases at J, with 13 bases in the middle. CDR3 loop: CASSKGVGSPLHF. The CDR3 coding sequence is TGTGCCAGCAGTAAGGGGGTTGGCTCACCCCTCCACTTT.

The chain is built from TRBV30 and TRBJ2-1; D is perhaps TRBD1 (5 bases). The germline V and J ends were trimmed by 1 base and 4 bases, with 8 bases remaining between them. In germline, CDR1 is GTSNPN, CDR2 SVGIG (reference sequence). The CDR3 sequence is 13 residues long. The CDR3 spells CAWSDNRYNEQFF. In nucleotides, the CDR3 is TGTGCCTGGAGTGACAACAGGTACAATGAGCAGTTCTTC.

The CDR3 DNA is TGTGCCAGCAGCCAAGGCAGGGTAGGGGAAAAACTGTTTTTT. Its translation is CASSQGRVGEKLFF. This chain connects TRBV3-1 (or the pseudogene TRBV3-2) to TRBJ1-4; a possible D gene is TRBD1 (5 bases). Trimming removed 1 base from V and 8 bases from J, with 11 bases in between. CDR3 length: 14 amino acids. The germline V gene has CDR1 LGHDT and CDR2 YNNKEL (reference sequence).

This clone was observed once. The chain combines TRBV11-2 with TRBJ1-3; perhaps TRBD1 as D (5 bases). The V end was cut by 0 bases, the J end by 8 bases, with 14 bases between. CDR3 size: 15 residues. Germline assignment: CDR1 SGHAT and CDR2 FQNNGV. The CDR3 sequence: CASSLDGASMDTIYF. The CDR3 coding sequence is TGTGCCAGCAGCTTAGATGGGGCCTCTATGGACACCATATATTTT.

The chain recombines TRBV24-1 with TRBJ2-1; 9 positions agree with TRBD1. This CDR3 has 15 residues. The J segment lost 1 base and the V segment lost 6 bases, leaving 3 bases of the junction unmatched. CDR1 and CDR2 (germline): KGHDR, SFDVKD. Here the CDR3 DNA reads TGTGCCACCAGTCCGACAGGGGGATCCTACAATGAGCAGTTCTTC. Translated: CATSPTGGSYNEQFF.

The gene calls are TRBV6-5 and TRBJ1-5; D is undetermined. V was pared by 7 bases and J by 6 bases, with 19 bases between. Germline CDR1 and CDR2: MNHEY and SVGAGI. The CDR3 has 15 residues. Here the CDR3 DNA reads TGTGCCAGCACCCCCGACTCGTCTGGCGGTCAGCCCCAGCATTTT. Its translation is CASTPDSSGGQPQHF.

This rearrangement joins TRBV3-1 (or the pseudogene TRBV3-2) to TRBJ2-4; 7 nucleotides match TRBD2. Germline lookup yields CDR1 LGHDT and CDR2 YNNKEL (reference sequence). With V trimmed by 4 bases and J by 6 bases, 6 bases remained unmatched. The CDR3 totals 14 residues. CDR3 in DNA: TGTGCCAGCAGCCCCCGGGAGGAGGGAAACATTCAGTACTTC. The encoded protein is CASSPREEGNIQYF.

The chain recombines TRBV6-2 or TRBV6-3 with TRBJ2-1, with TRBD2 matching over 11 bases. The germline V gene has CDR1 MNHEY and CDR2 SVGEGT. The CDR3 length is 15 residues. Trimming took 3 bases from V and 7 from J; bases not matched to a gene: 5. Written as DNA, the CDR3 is TGTGCCAGCAGTTATAGCGGGGGGGCTGGTAATGAGCAGTTCTTC. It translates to CASSYSGGAGNEQFF.

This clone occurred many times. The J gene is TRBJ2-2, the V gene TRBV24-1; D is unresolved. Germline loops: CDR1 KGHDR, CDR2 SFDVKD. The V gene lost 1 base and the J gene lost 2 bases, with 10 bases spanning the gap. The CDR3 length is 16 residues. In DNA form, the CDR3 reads TGTGCCACCAGTGATTTCTCCCAGTATAACACCGGGGAGCTGTTTTTT. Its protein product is CATSDFSQYNTGELFF.